This entry lists 8 T cell receptor beta chains sequenced from one sample in a study of Tregs in tolerant kidney transplant recipients (dated 2019 in TCRdb). Which antigens these TCRs recognize remains unknown. The method behind the library was the immunoSEQ multiplex PCR assay. The immuneACCESS repertoire file appears here via TCRdb, limited to in-frame rearrangements. These files lack a portion of the clones; in checked studies, under half of the deficit traces to unresolved V genes, and the cause of the others is not known. This sample has roughly 5,000 clones in its table, and around 91% of those were observed once. The ten largest account for 3% to 4% of the sample. The sample's time point label is to be understood as: blood sample drawn before combined kidney and bone marrow transplant. Sequences were derived from Tregs from blood cultured with allogeneic cells, sampled before the transplant. All receptors derive from a human patient who received a combined kidney and bone marrow transplant.

The chain recombines TRBV20-1 with TRBJ2-5; 8 bases agree with TRBD2. The V and J ends lost 8 bases and 5 bases, in that order; junction bases with no gene match: 4. The CDR3 length is 11 residues. Germline values: CDR1 DFQATT, CDR2 SNEGSKA (reference sequence). CDR3 loop: CSPRGGETQYF. The CDR3 DNA reads as TGCAGTCCCCGGGGGGGGGAGACCCAGTACTTC.

The chain is built from TRBV7-8 and TRBJ2-2, with D possibly being TRBD1 (6 bases). The CDR3 loop spans 15 amino acids. The germline CDR1 and CDR2 sequences are SGHVS and FQNEAQ. Trimming cost V 7 bases and J 1 base, with 13 bases left between them. CDR3 residues: CASISMGQNTGELFF. The CDR3 DNA reads as TGTGCCAGCATTTCGATGGGACAGAACACCGGGGAGCTGTTTTTT.

This chain connects TRBV28 to TRBJ1-6; no clear D gene. V gave up 6 bases and J gave up 9 bases, with 9 bases separating them. The CDR3 loop spans 12 amino acids. Germline V gene data show CDR1 as MDHEN and CDR2 as SYDVKM. The CDR3 bases are TGTGCCAGCAGCCTAGATATTTCACCCCTCCACTTT. It codes for CASSLDISPLHF.

This clone was observed a single time. The rearrangement links TRBV6-5 to TRBJ1-1; D is perhaps TRBD1 (5 bases). The CDR3 has 15 amino acids. Germline V lookup: CDR1 MNHEY, CDR2 SVGAGI. Trimming left V 6 bases short and J 4 bases short, with 18 bases between. In DNA form, the CDR3 reads TGTGCCAGCAGCCTAAAACCAGGGATTAGCACTGAAGCTTTCTTT. It specifies CASSLKPGISTEAFF.

This chain connects TRBV5-1 to TRBJ1-5; possible D gene TRBD1, 5 bases. This CDR3 has 14 amino acids. Germline V gene data show CDR1 as SGHRS and CDR2 as YFSETQ. V was clipped by 2 bases and J by 3 bases, with 9 bases between them. The chain's CDR3 is CASSLGEPNQPQHF. CDR3 DNA sequence: TGCGCCAGCAGCTTAGGGGAACCCAATCAGCCCCAGCATTTT.

This chain uses TRBV7-6 with TRBJ2-1, with 7 positions matching TRBD2. V was clipped by 4 bases and J by 9 bases; unmatched bases: 12. Germline V lookup: CDR1 SGHVS, CDR2 FNYEAQ. This CDR3 region has 15 residues. The CDR3 DNA follows: TGTGCCAGCAGCTCTCCCTTTGGGACTACAATTGAGCAGTTCTTC. It yields the protein CASSSPFGTTIEQFF.

The rearrangement joins TRBV4-1 to TRBJ2-3, with a weak D call TRBD2 (5 bases). The CDR3 runs to 16 residues. Trimming took off 1 base at V and 3 bases at J, with 14 bases between the two ends. Looked up from germline, CDR1 is MGHRA and CDR2 is YSYEKL. The CDR3: CASSQGEGVWTDTQYF. The CDR3 DNA is TGCGCCAGCAGCCAAGGTGAGGGTGTATGGACAGATACGCAGTATTTT.

The rearrangement joins TRBV10-3 to TRBJ1-1; maybe TRBD1 (5 bases). V lost 7 bases and J 10 bases, leaving 19 bases between the germline ends. The CDR3 length is 13 residues. Germline V CDR1 and CDR2: ENHRY, SYGVKD. DNA of the CDR3: TGTGCCATCACCTCTCCGGGGGTCTGGGTAGCTTTCTTT. Its translation is CAITSPGVWVAFF.